The text below deals with one T cell receptor (beta chain). Its antigen is as yet unknown. Using immunoSEQ multiplex PCR, the repertoire was profiled, and TCRdb retains in-frame clones only, with some absent. This sample has roughly 88,000 clones; approximately 87% occur once, and the top ten carry roughly 4%. The germline V and J ends were trimmed by 7 bases and 3 bases, with 20 bases remaining between them. The CDR3 sequence is 15 residues long. Germline V gene data show CDR1 as SQVTM and CDR2 as ANQGSEA. The data are from a study of OX40 agonist ivuxolimab in advanced cancers. Study overall: Patients were dosed with the agonistic anti-OX40 (CD134) antibody ivuxolimab. Partial responses were achieved by three patients, of whom one had hepatocellular carcinoma and two had cutaneous melanoma. General study points: Normalized T-cell clonal expansion was also low in a subset of nonresponders.

This chain links TRBV29-1 with TRBJ2-3; D may match TRBD1 or TRBD2 (5 bases each). This sample comprised CD4+ or CD8+ T cells sorted from blood, obtained in a trial of the OX40 agonist ivuxolimab. This sequence was found in an adult with an advanced solid tumor such as melanoma, head and neck, liver or kidney cancer. The CDR3 nucleotides read TGCAGCGGGGTCACAGGCCAAGAGGGGACAGATACGCAGTATTTT. Translating it yields CSGVTGQEGTDTQYF.